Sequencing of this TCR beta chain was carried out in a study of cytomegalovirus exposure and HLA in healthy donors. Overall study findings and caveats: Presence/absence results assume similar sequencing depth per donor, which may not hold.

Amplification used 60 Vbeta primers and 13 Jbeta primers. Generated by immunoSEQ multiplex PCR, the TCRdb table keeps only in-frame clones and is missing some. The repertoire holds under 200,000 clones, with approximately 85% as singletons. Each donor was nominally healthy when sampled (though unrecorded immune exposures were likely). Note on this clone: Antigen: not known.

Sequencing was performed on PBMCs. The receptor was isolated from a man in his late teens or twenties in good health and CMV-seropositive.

CDR3 DNA: TGTGCCAGCAGCTTAGTGAAGGGGCAAGAGACCCAGTACTTC. It yields the protein CASSLVKGQETQYF. The V gene is TRBV11-1, the J gene TRBJ2-5; a possible D gene is TRBD1 (5 bases). CDR3 length: 14 residues. Looked up from germline, CDR1 is SGHAT and CDR2 is FQDESV (reference sequence). The ends were cut back, 1 base at V and 2 bases at J, with 8 bases in the middle.